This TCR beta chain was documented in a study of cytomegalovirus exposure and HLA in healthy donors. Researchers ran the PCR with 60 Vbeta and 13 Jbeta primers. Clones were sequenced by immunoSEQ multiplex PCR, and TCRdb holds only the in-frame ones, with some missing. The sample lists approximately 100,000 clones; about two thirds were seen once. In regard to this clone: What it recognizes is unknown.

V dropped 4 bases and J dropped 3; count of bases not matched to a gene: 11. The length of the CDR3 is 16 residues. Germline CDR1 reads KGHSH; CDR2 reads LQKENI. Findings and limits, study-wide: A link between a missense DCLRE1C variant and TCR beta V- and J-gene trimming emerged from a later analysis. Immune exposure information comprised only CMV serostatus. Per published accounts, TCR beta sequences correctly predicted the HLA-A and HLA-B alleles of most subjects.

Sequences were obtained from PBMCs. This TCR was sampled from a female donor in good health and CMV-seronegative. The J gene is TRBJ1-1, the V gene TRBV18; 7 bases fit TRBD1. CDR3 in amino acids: CASSRRGGAEDTEAFF. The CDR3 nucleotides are TGTGCCAGCTCACGTCGAGGGGGCGCCGAGGACACTGAAGCTTTCTTT.